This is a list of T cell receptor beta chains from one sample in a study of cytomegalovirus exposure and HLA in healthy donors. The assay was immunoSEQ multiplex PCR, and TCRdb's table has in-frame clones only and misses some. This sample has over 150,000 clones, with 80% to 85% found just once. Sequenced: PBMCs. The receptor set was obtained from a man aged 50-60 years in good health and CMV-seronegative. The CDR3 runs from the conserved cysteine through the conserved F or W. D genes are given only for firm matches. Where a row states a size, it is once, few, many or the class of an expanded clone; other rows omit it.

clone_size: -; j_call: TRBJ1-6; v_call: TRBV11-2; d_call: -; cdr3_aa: CASSLEPQGTRRSYNSPLHF; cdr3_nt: TGTGCCAGCAGCTTAGAACCACAGGGTACCCGTCGGTCCTATAATTCACCCCTCCACTTT
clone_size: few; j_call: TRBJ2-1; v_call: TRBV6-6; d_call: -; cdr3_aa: CASSYFVGGSGNEQFF; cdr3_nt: TGTGCCAGCAGTTACTTTGTGGGGGGTTCCGGTAATGAGCAGTTCTTC
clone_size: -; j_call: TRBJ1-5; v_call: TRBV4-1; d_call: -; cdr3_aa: CASSHGAFGAGSNQPQHF; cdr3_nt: TGCGCCAGCAGCCACGGCGCGTTTGGGGCGGGGAGCAATCAGCCCCAGCATTTT
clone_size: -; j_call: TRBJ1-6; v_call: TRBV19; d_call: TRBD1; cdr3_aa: CASRRGQGSNNSPLHF; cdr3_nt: TGTGCCAGCCGGCGGGGACAGGGGTCGAATAATTCACCCCTCCACTTT
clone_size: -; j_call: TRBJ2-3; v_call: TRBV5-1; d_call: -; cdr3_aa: CASSRGGGFSTDTQYF; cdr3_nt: TGCGCCAGCAGCAGGGGGGGCGGGTTTAGCACAGATACGCAGTATTTT
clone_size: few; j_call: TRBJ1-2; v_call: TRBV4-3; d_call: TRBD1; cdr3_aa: CASSPGQGAYGYTF; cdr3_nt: TGCGCCAGCAGCCCGGGACAGGGGGCTTATGGCTACACCTTC
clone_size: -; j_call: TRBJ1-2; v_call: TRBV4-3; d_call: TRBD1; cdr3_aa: CASSSGQGHHGYTF; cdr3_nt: TGCGCCAGCAGCTCAGGACAGGGGCATCATGGCTACACCTTC
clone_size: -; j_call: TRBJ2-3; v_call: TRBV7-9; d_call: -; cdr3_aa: CASSFGQGGDTQYF; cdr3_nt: TGTGCCAGCAGCTTTGGTCAGGGTGGAGATACGCAGTATTTT
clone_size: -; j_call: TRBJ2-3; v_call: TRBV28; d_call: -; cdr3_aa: CASSRMRTDTQYF; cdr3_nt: TGTGCCAGCAGTAGAATGAGGACAGATACGCAGTATTTT
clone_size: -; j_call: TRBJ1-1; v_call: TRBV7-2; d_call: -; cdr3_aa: CASSSTGRNTEAFF; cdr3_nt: TGTGCCAGCAGCTCCACCGGGAGGAACACTGAAGCTTTCTTT
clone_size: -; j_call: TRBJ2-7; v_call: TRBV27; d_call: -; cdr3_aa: CASSSTDRAYEQYF; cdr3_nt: TGTGCCAGCAGCTCTACGGACAGAGCCTACGAGCAGTACTTC
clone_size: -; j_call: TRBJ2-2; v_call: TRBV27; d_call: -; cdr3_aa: CASSLSRVSGELFF; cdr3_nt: TGTGCCAGCAGTTTAAGCAGGGTGTCCGGGGAGCTGTTTTTT
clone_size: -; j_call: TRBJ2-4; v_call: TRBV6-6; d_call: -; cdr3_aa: CASSKRGGVAKNIQYF; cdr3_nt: TGTGCCAGCAGCAAAAGGGGGGGAGTAGCCAAAAACATTCAGTACTTC
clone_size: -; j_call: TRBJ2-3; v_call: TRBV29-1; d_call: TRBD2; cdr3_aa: CSVVRTSSTDTQYF; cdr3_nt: TGCAGCGTTGTACGGACTAGTAGCACAGATACGCAGTATTTT
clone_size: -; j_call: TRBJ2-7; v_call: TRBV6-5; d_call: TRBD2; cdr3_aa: CASSYAWTSGPYEQYF; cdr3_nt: TGTGCCAGCAGTTACGCGTGGACTAGCGGGCCCTACGAGCAGTACTTC
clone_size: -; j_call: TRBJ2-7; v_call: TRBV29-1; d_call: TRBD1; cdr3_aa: CSVKTGTGGSYEQYF; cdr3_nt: TGCAGCGTTAAAACAGGGACAGGGGGCTCCTACGAGCAGTACTTC
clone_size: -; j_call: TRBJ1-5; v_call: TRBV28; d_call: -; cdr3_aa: CASSPVGGLSNQPQHF; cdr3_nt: TGTGCCAGCAGCCCCGTAGGGGGTCTGAGCAATCAGCCCCAGCATTTT
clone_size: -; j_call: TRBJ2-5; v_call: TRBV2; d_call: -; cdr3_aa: CASRTGGGGQETQYF; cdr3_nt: TGTGCCAGCAGGACTGGAGGGGGGGGGCAAGAGACCCAGTACTTC
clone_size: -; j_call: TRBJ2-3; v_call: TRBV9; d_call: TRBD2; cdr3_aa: CASSVLAGGPGTDTQYF; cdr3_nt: TGTGCCAGCAGCGTACTAGCGGGAGGGCCCGGCACAGATACGCAGTATTTT
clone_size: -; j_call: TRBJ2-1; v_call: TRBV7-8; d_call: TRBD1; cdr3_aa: CASSSNRGRGFF; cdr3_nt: TGTGCCAGCAGCTCGAACAGGGGGCGAGGGTTCTTC
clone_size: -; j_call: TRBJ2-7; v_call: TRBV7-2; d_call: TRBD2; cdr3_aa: CASSPTSVSSYEQYF; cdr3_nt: TGTGCCAGCAGCCCTACTAGCGTTAGCTCCTACGAGCAGTACTTC
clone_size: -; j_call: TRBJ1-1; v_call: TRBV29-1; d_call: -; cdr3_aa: CSVVVLGAGNTEAFF; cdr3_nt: TGCAGCGTTGTTGTATTGGGGGCCGGTAACACTGAAGCTTTCTTT
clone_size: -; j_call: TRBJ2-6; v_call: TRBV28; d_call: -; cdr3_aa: CASSFLGGGANVLTF; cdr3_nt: TGTGCCAGCAGTTTCCTAGGGGGTGGGGCCAACGTCCTGACTTTC
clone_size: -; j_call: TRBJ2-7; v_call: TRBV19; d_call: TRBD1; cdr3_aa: CASSKDRGSYEQYF; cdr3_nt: TGTGCCAGTAGTAAGGACAGGGGGTCCTACGAGCAGTACTTC
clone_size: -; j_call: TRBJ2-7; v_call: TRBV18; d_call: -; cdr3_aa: CASSPLAAYEQYF; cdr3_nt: TGTGCCAGCTCACCTCTCGCAGCCTACGAGCAGTACTTC
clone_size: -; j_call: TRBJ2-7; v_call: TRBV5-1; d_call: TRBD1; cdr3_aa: CASSLGDRTFSYEQYF; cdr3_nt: TGCGCCAGCAGCTTGGGGGACAGGACCTTCTCCTACGAGCAGTACTTC
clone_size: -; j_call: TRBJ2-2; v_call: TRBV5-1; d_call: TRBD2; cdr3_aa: CASSLALAGASNTGELFF; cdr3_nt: TGCGCCAGCAGCTTGGCCCTAGCGGGGGCTTCGAACACCGGGGAGCTGTTTTTT